This TCR beta chain stems from a study of blood T cells in healthy people across ages. Across the whole study: Through template switching, about one barcoded beta molecule was captured per two T cells, as measured in model experiments.

Study-wide results and caveats: Long-lived donors exceeded aged donors in naive CD4+ cells and diversity.

Regarding this clonotype: Antigen: not known.

This CDR3 has 13 amino acids. V was cut by 4 bases and J by 7 bases, with 11 bases left in between. CDR1 is SGHTA and CDR2 is FQGNSA in the germline V gene. Together with a sample-barcoded 5' primer, a J-beta primer mix was included in a second PCR lasting roughly 6 to 12 cycles. Paired-end reads containing CDR3 totaled no fewer than 2.5 million for each sample. TCRdb re-called the 5' RACE reads through MiXCR, storing one row per CDR3 protein. The table shows 1.5 million or so distinct CDR3 sequences, with 40% to 45% occurring only once. The TCR was taken from a woman aged 18-29 years in good health. This chain uses TRBV7-2 with TRBJ1-5; possible D gene TRBD1, 5 bases. The sequenced material came from blood. The CDR3 DNA sequence: TGTGCCAGCAGCTCGGCGGGGGGACAGCCCCAGCATTTT. This gives the protein CASSSAGGQPQHF.